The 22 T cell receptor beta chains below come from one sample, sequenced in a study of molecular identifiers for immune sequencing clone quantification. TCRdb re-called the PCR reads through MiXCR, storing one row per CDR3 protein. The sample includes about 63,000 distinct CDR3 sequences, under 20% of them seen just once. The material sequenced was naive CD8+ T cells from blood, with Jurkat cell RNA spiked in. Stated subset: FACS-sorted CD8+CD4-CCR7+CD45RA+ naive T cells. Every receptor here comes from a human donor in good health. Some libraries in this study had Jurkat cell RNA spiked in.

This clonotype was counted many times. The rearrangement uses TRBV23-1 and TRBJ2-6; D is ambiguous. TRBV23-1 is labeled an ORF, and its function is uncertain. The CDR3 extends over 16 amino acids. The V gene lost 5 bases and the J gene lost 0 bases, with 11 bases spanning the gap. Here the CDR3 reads CASSNPVYSGANVLTF. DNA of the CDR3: TGCGCCAGCAGTAACCCAGTGTACTCTGGGGCCAACGTCCTGACTTTC.

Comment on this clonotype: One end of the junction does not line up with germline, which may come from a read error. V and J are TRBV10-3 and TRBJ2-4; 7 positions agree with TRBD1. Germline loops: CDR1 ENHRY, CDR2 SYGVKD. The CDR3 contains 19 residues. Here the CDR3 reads CAISESIVVRTDRKDIRYF. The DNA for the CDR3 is TGTGCCATCAGTGAGTCGATTGTGGTCCGCACGGACAGGAAAGACATTCGGTACTTC.

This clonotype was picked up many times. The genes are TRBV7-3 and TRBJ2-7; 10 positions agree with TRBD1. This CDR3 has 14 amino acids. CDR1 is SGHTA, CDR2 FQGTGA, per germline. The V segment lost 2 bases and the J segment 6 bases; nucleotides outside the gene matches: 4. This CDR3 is CASSLGTGDREQYF. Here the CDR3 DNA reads TGTGCCAGCAGCTTAGGGACAGGGGATCGCGAGCAGTACTTC. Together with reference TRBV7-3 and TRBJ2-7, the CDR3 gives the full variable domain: GAGVSQTPSNKVTEKGKYVELRCDPISGHTALYWYRQSLGQGPEFLIYFQGTGAADDSGLPNDRFFAVRPEGSVSTLKIQRTERGDSAVYLCASSLGTGDREQYFGPGTRLTVT.

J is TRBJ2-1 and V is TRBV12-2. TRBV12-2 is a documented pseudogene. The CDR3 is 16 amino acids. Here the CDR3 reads CASRLAYGGEYNEQFF. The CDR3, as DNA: TGTGCAAGTCGCTTAGCGTACGGCGGAGAATACAATGAGCAGTTCTTC.

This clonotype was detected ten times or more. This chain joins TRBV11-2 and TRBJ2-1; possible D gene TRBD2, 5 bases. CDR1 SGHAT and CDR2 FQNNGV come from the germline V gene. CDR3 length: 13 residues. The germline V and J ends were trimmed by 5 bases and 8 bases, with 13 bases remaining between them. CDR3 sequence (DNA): TGTGCCAGCAGCGAGGAGGCTGACGATGAGCAGTTCTTC. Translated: CASSEEADDEQFF.

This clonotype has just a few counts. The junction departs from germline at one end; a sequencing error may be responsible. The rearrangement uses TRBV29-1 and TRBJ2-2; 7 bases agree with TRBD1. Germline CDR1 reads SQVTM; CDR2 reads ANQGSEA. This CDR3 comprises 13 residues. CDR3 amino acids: CSVDETGAGELVF. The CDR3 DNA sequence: TGCAGCGTTGATGAAACAGGGGCCGGGGAGCTGGTTTTT.

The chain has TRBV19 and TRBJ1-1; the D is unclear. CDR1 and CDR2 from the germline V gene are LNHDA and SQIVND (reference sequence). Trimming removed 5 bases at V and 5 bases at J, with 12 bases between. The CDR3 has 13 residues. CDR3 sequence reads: CASSLAVETEAFF. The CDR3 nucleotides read TGTGCCAGTAGTTTAGCGGTAGAGACTGAAGCTTTCTTT.

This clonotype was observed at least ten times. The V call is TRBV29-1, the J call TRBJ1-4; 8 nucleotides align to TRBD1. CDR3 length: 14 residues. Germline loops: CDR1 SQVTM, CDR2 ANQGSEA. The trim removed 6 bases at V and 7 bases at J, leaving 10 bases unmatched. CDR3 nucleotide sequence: TGCAGCGTGATCAGCAGGGGGCGGGGTGAAAAACTGTTTTTT. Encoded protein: CSVISRGRGEKLFF. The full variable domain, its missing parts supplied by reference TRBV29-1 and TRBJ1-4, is SAVISQKPSRDICQRGTSLTIQCQVDSQVTMMFWYRQQPGQSLTLIATANQGSEATYESGFVIDKFPISRPNLTFSTLTVSNMSPEDSSIYLCSVISRGRGEKLFFGSGTQLSVL.

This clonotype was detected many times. CDR3 DNA: TGTGCCAGCAGTCTAGCGTACCAAGAGACCCAGTACTTC. Protein product: CASSLAYQETQYF. The V call is TRBV27, the J call TRBJ2-5; D is possibly TRBD2 (6 bases). This CDR3 region has 13 residues. Trimming took 5 bases from V and 0 from J, leaving 7 bases between them. Germline V CDR1 and CDR2: MNHEY, SMNVEV (reference sequence).

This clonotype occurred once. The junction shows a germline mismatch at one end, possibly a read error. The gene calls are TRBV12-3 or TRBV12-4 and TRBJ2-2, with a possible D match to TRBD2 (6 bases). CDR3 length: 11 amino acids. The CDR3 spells CASSRAGGLFF. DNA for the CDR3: TGTGCCAGCAGTCGCGCCGGGGGGCTGTTTTTT.

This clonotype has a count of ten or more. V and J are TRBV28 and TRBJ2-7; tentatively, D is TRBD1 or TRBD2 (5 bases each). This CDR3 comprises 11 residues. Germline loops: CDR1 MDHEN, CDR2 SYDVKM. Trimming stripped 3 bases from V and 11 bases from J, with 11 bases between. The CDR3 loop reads CASSFRAEEYF. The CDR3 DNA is TGTGCCAGCAGTTTCAGGGCGGAGGAGTACTTC.

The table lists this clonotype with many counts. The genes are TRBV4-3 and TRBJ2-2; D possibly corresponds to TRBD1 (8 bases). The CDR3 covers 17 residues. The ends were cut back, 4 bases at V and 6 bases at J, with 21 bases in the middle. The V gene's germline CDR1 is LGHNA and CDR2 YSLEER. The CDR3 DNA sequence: TGCGCCAGCAGCCCGGGAGGACCAGGGGGCTGGGCCGGGGAGCTGTTTTTT. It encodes CASSPGGPGGWAGELFF.

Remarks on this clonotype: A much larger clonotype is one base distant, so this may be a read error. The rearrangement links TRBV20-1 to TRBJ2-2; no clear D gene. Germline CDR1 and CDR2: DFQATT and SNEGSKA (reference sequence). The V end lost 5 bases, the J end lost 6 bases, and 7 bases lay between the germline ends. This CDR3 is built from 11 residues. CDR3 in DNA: TGCAGTGCTGGAAGGGCCGGGGAGCTGTTTTTT. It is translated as CSAGRAGELFF.

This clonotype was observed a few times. The chain's CDR3 is CAISTYLTTYGYTF. The CDR3 DNA sequence: TGTGCCATCAGTACATACCTGACAACTTATGGCTACACCTTC. The rearrangement uses TRBV10-3 and TRBJ1-2; D not certain. Germline CDR1 reads ENHRY; CDR2 reads SYGVKD. This CDR3 spans 14 amino acids. The V and J ends lost 5 bases and 5 bases respectively, with 15 bases between them.

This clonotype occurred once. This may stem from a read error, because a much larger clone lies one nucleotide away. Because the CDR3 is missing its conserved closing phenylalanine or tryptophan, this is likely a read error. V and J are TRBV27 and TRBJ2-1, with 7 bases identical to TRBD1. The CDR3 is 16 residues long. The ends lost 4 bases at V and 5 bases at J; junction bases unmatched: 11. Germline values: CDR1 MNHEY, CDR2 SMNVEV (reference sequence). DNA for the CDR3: TGTGCCAGCAGTTCCCCACTGGGGGACAGCCACAATGAGCAGTTCCTC. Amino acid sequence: CASSSPLGDSHNEQFL.

CDR3 nucleotides: TGCAGTGCTAGCGGGAGGAATGGGGCCAAAAACATTCAGTACTTC. It translates to CSASGRNGAKNIQYF. The V and J genes are TRBV20-1 and TRBJ2-4; TRBD2 matches at 7 bases. Germline V lookup: CDR1 DFQATT, CDR2 SNEGSKA (reference sequence). There are 15 residues in the CDR3. V gave up 3 bases and J gave up 1 base; unmatched junction bases: 6.

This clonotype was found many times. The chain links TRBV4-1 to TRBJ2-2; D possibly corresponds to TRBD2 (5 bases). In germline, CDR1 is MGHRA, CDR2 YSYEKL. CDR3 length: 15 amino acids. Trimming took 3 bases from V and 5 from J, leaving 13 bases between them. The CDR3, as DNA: TGCGCCAGCAGCCAGCGGGTGGGCCAGACCGGGGAGCTGTTTTTT. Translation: CASSQRVGQTGELFF.

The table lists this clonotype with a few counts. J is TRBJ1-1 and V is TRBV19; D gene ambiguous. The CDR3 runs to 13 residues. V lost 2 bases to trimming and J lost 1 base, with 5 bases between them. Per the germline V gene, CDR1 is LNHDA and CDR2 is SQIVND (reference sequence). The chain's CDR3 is CASSIPGNTEAFF. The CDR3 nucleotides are TGTGCCAGTAGTATACCGGGGAACACTGAAGCTTTCTTT.

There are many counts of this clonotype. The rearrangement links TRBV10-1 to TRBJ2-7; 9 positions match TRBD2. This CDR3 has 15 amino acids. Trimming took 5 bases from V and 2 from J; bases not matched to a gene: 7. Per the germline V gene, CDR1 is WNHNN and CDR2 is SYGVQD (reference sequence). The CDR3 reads CASSPTSGPTYEQYF. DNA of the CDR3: TGCGCCAGCAGTCCAACTAGCGGGCCTACCTACGAGCAGTACTTC.

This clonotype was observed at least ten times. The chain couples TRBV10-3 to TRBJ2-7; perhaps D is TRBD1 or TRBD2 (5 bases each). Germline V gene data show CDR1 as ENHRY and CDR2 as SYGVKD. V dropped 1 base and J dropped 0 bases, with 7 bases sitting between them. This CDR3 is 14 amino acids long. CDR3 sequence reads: CAISEWDDSYEQYF. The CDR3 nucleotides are TGTGCCATCAGTGAGTGGGACGACTCCTACGAGCAGTACTTC.

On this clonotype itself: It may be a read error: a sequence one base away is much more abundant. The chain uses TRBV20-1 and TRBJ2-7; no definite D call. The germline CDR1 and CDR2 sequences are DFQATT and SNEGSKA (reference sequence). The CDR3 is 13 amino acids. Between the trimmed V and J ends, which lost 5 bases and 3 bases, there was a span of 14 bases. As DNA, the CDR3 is TGCAGTGCTCACCGGGCAGGAGACTACGAGCAGTACTTC. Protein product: CSAHRAGDYEQYF.

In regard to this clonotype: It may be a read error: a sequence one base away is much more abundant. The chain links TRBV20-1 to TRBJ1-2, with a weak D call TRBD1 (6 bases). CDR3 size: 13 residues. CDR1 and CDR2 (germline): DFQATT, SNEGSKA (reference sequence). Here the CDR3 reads CGASGTQRYGYTF. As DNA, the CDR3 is TGCGGTGCTAGCGGGACACAACGCTATGGCTACACCTTC.